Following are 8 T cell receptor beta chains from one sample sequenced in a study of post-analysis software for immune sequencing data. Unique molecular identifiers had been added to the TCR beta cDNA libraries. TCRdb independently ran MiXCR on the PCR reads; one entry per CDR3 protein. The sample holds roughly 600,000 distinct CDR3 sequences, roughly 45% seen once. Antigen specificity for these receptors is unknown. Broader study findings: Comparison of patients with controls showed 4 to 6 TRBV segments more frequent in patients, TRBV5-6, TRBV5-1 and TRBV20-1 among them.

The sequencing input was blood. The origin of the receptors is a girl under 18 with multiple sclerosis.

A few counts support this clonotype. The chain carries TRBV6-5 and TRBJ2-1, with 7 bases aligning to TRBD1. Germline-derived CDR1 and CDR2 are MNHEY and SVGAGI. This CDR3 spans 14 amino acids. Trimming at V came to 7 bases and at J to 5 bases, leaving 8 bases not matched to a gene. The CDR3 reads CASTLTGLDNEQFF. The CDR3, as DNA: TGTGCCAGCACCCTGACAGGGTTGGACAATGAGCAGTTCTTC.

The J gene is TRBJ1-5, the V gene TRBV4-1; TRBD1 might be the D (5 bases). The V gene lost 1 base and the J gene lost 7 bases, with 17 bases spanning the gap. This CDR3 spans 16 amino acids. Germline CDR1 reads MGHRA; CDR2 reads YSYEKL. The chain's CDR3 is CASSQVGGETRQPQHF. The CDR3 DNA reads TGCGCCAGCAGCCAAGTCGGAGGGGAGACCAGACAGCCCCAGCATTTT.

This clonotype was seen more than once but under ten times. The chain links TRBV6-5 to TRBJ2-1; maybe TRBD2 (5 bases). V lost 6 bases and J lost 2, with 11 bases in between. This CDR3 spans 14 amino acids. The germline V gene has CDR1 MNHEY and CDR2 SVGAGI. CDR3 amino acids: CASRSGGAYNEQFF. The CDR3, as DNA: TGTGCCAGCAGGAGCGGAGGCGCCTACAATGAGCAGTTCTTC.

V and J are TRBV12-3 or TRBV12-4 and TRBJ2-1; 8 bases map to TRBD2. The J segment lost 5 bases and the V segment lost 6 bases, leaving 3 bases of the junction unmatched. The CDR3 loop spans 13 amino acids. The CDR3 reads CASSPTSDNEQFF. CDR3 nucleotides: TGTGCCAGCAGCCCGACTAGCGACAATGAGCAGTTCTTC.

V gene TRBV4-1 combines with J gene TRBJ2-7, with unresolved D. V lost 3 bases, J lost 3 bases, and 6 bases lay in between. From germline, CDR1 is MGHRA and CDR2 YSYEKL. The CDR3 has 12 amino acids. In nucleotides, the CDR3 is TGCGCCAGCAGCCATCCAAACTACGAGCAGTACTTC. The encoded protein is CASSHPNYEQYF.

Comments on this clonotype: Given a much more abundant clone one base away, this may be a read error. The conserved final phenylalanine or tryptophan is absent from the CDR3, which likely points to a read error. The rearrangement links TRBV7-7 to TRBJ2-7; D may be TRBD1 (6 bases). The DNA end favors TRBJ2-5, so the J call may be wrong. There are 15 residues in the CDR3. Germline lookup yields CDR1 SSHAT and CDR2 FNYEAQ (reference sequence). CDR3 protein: CASSFGRGSQETQYS. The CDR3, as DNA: TGTGCTAGCAGCTTCGGCAGGGGATCCCAAGAGACCCAGTACTCC.

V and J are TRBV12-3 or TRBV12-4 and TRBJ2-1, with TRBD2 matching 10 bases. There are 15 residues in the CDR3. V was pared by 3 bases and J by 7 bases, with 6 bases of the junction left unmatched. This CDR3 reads CASSFGLAGVNEQFF. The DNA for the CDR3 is TGTGCCAGCAGTTTTGGCCTAGCGGGGGTTAATGAGCAGTTCTTC.

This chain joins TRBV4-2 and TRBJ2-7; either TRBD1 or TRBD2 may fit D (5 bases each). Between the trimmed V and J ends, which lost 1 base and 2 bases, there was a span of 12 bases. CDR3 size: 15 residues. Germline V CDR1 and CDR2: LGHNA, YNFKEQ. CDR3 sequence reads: CASSQVLGVAYEQYF. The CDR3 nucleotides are TGTGCCAGCAGCCAAGTTTTGGGGGTGGCCTACGAGCAGTACTTC.